These 30 T cell receptor beta chains originate from one sample sequenced in a study of beta chain features in type 1 diabetes. Expressed TCRB transcripts were sequenced, since all the RNA that had been isolated was reverse transcribed. Using immunoSEQ multiplex PCR, the repertoire was profiled, and TCRdb retains in-frame clones only, with some absent. The sample holds hundreds of thousands of clones, approximately 28% seen once. The material sequenced was naive CD4+ T cells from blood. These receptors all come from a man aged 18 to 30 in good health.

Written as DNA, the CDR3 is TGCGCCAGCAGCCGAGTGGGGGGGCGACGAGAGCAGTACTTC. This codes for CASSRVGGRREQYF. The chain joins TRBV4-1 to TRBJ2-7, with TRBD2 as a possible D gene (7 bases). The V and J ends lost 4 bases and 7 bases respectively, with 17 bases between them. The CDR3 contains 14 residues. CDR1 is MGHRA and CDR2 is YSYEKL in the germline V gene.

The V call is TRBV10-3, the J call TRBJ2-7; the D gene is possibly TRBD2 (6 bases). The V and J ends lost 2 bases and 1 base respectively, with 15 bases between them. The germline gives CDR1 ENHRY, CDR2 SYGVKD. CDR3 length equals 16 residues. CDR3 bases: TGTGCCATCAGTGAGAGCCTAGTGGGAGGATCCTACGAGCAGTACTTC. Translated, it gives CAISESLVGGSYEQYF.

This clone was seen more than once but under ten times. The chain links TRBV4-2 to TRBJ2-2; 9 positions agree with TRBD1. With 4 bases clipped from V and 6 bases from J, the junction kept 9 bases outside the gene matches. CDR3 length: 16 amino acids. In germline, CDR1 is LGHNA, CDR2 YNFKEQ. The CDR3 here is CASSPRDRVSSGELFF. CDR3 nucleotides: TGTGCCAGCAGCCCTCGGGACAGGGTATCGTCCGGGGAGCTGTTTTTT.

This rearrangement joins TRBV4-1 to TRBJ1-1; TRBD1 is a possible D gene (5 bases). Germline CDR1 MGHRA, CDR2 YSYEKL. V lost 4 bases and J lost 7, with 16 bases in between. This CDR3 contains 14 residues. DNA for the CDR3: TGCGCCAGCAGCCGCCTAGACGTCCAGGGTGAAGCTTTCTTT. Amino acid sequence: CASSRLDVQGEAFF.

The rearrangement links TRBV5-1 to TRBJ2-7; no firm D call. V dropped 0 bases and J dropped 1 base, with 8 bases sitting between them. Germline values: CDR1 SGHRS, CDR2 YFSETQ. The length of the CDR3 is 14 residues. The CDR3 region is CASSLDTPSYEQYF. Written as DNA, the CDR3 is TGCGCCAGCAGCTTGGATACTCCTTCCTACGAGCAGTACTTC.

Concerning this clone: The sample has other DNA sequences that encode this CDR3 too. The chain couples TRBV30 to TRBJ2-5; tentatively, D is TRBD1 or TRBD2 (5 bases each). V shed 0 bases and J shed 4 bases, with 9 bases lying between them. This CDR3 region has 13 residues. From germline, CDR1 is GTSNPN and CDR2 SVGIG (reference sequence). The CDR3 region is CAWSVRGLETQYF. The CDR3 DNA is TGTGCCTGGAGTGTACGGGGCCTAGAGACCCAGTACTTC.

The chain employs TRBV4-1 and TRBJ2-7; the D is unclear. Per the germline V gene, CDR1 is MGHRA and CDR2 is YSYEKL. The CDR3 contains 14 residues. Deletions cut 4 bases from V and 4 bases from J, with 14 bases between. The CDR3 reads CASSLGLGRYEQYF. In DNA form, the CDR3 reads TGCGCCAGCAGCCTGGGCCTGGGTAGATACGAGCAGTACTTC.

This sequence joins TRBV7-9 and TRBJ2-5; TRBD2 agrees at 8 bases. Per the germline V gene, CDR1 is SEHNR and CDR2 is FQNEAQ (reference sequence). The CDR3 totals 13 residues. The trim removed 5 bases at V and 5 bases at J, leaving 4 bases unmatched. The CDR3 DNA reads as TGTGCCAGCAGCCTTAGCGGGATGGAGACCCAGTACTTC. Encoded protein: CASSLSGMETQYF. The full variable domain, completed using reference TRBV7-9 and TRBJ2-5, is DTGVSQNPRHKITKRGQNVTFRCDPISEHNRLYWYRQTLGQGPEFLTYFQNEAQLEKSRLLSDRFSAERPKGSFSTLEIQRTEQGDSAMYLCASSLSGMETQYFGPGTRLLVL.

This clone was seen a single time. Here the CDR3 reads CASSQEGYSGRASNEQFF. The CDR3 DNA reads as TGCGCCAGCAGCCAAGAGGGGTACAGCGGGAGGGCCTCGAATGAGCAGTTCTTC. This chain links TRBV4-1 with TRBJ2-1; TRBD2 matches at 10 bases. The CDR3 contains 18 residues. V gave up 0 bases and J gave up 7 bases; unmatched junction bases: 12. Germline CDR1 MGHRA, CDR2 YSYEKL.

Worth noting for this clone: Different DNA sequences within this sample yield the same CDR3. CDR3 DNA: TGTGCCAGCAGCCCGGACAGGTACGAGCAGTACTTC. Amino acid sequence: CASSPDRYEQYF. The rearrangement uses TRBV14 and TRBJ2-7, with TRBD1 identical over 7 bases. The CDR3 has 12 amino acids. CDR1 and CDR2 (germline): SGHDN, FVKESK. Trimming at V came to 4 bases and at J to 4 bases, leaving 1 base not matched to a gene.

V usage is TRBV30 and J usage is TRBJ1-1, with a weak D call TRBD1 (5 bases). Trimming pared 1 base from V and 6 bases from J, leaving 12 bases between. The CDR3 runs to 13 residues. From germline, CDR1 is GTSNPN and CDR2 SVGIG (reference sequence). CDR3 DNA: TGTGCCTGGAGTGGAAGGGAAGGGGCTGAAGCTTTCTTT. This codes for CAWSGREGAEAFF.

There are a few counts of this clone. The genes are TRBV30 and TRBJ2-5; 7 bases agree with TRBD2. Losses at the gene ends were 0 bases for V and 1 base for J; bases not matched to a gene: 8. The CDR3 covers 16 residues. Germline V gene lookup returns CDR1 GTSNPN and CDR2 SVGIG (reference sequence). This CDR3 is CAWSVKASGGQETQYF. Written as DNA, the CDR3 is TGTGCCTGGAGTGTAAAGGCTAGCGGAGGCCAAGAGACCCAGTACTTC.

The chain links TRBV28 to TRBJ2-7; D gene unclear. V gave up 8 bases and J gave up 4 bases, with 12 bases separating them. CDR1 and CDR2 from the germline V gene are MDHEN and SYDVKM. The CDR3 has 12 amino acids. The CDR3 sequence is CASGLLGYEQYF. The CDR3 coding sequence is TGTGCCAGCGGGCTTCTGGGTTACGAGCAGTACTTC. Looking up the rest from reference TRBV28 and TRBJ2-7 gives the full variable domain: DVKVTQSSRYLVKRTGEKVFLECVQDMDHENMFWYRQDPGLGLRLIYFSYDVKMKEKGDIPEGYSVSREKKERFSLILESASTNQTSMYLCASGLLGYEQYFGPGTRLTVT.

The chain employs TRBV19 and TRBJ2-3; either TRBD1 or TRBD2 may supply D (5 bases each). V lost 5 bases and J 2 bases, leaving 8 bases between the germline ends. The CDR3 sequence is 13 residues long. The germline gives CDR1 LNHDA, CDR2 SQIVND (reference sequence). In DNA, the CDR3 is TGTGCCAGTAGTCGGGGCCCCACAGATACGCAGTATTTT. It yields the protein CASSRGPTDTQYF.

The chain carries TRBV11-2 and TRBJ2-5; D not certain. Germline CDR1 SGHAT, CDR2 FQNNGV. The CDR3 spans 14 residues. V was clipped by 0 bases and J by 3 bases, with 8 bases between them. CDR3 sequence (DNA): TGTGCCAGCAGCTTAGAACCAACTAAAGAGACCCAGTACTTC. Translated: CASSLEPTKETQYF.

This chain connects TRBV29-1 to TRBJ1-1; D remains ambiguous. This CDR3 region has 11 residues. V lost 4 bases and J 8 bases, leaving 11 bases between the germline ends. Germline V gene lookup returns CDR1 SQVTM and CDR2 ANQGSEA. CDR3 amino acids: CSVAFGWEAFF. The CDR3 bases are TGCAGCGTTGCGTTCGGGTGGGAAGCTTTCTTT.

CDR3 sequence reads: CAWRQRGFQFF. For the CDR3, the DNA is TGTGCCTGGAGACAAAGGGGATTCCAGTTCTTC. The chain has TRBV30 and TRBJ2-1; D is perhaps TRBD1 (5 bases). The germline V gene has CDR1 GTSNPN and CDR2 SVGIG (reference sequence). Trimming took 3 bases from V and 13 from J, leaving 13 bases between them. This CDR3 has 11 residues.

This clone occurred a few times. This chain connects TRBV18 to TRBJ2-5, with a tentative D call TRBD1 (5 bases). Germline V gene data show CDR1 as KGHSH and CDR2 as LQKENI. This CDR3 has 14 amino acids. The V and J ends lost 6 bases and 6 bases respectively, with 17 bases between them. This CDR3 is CASSTAGLVKTQYF. The CDR3, as DNA: TGTGCCAGCTCCACCGCAGGGCTCGTAAAGACCCAGTACTTC.

This clone was recorded a few times. The chain recombines TRBV30 with TRBJ2-2; 7 bases are shared with TRBD1. This CDR3 spans 13 amino acids. Trimming at V came to 8 bases and at J to 3 bases, leaving 6 bases not matched to a gene. Germline CDR1 GTSNPN, CDR2 SVGIG (reference sequence). Here the CDR3 DNA reads TGTGCCCAGACAGGGAGTTACACCGGGGAGCTGTTTTTT. It codes for CAQTGSYTGELFF.

This clone has more than one count but fewer than ten. The chain has TRBV7-9 and TRBJ1-4; 8 positions match TRBD1. J was trimmed by 5 bases and V by 4 bases; bases with no gene match: 6. The CDR3 is 15 amino acids. Germline CDR1 SEHNR, CDR2 FQNEAQ (reference sequence). CDR3 DNA sequence: TGTGCCAGCAGCTCCATGACAGGGGACAATGAAAAACTGTTTTTT. Its translation: CASSSMTGDNEKLFF.

This clone is a singleton in its sample. This rearrangement joins TRBV18 to TRBJ2-2; a weak D match, TRBD1 (6 bases). The V end lost 8 bases, the J end lost 7 bases, and 17 bases lay between the germline ends. CDR1 and CDR2 from the germline V gene are KGHSH and LQKENI. The CDR3 totals 14 residues. CDR3 coding DNA: TGTGCCAGCGGGGACAACCCCCTCCGCGGGGAGCTGTTTTTT. This translates into CASGDNPLRGELFF. The whole variable domain, filled in from reference TRBV18 and TRBJ2-2, reads NAGVMQNPRHLVRRRGQEARLRCSPMKGHSHVYWYRQLPEEGLKFMVYLQKENIIDESGMPKERFSAEFPKEGPSILRIQQVVRGDSAAYFCASGDNPLRGELFFGEGSRLTVL.

The chain links TRBV4-2 to TRBJ2-3, with D unclear. The germline V gene encodes CDR1 LGHNA and CDR2 YNFKEQ. CDR3 length: 15 amino acids. Trimming took 0 bases from V and 0 from J, leaving 7 bases between them. The CDR3 DNA sequence: TGTGCCAGCAGCCAAGACGCGATTAGCACAGATACGCAGTATTTT. This codes for CASSQDAISTDTQYF.

This clone was observed a handful of times. The V and J genes are TRBV29-1 and TRBJ2-5; no clear D. Germline CDR1 and CDR2: SQVTM and ANQGSEA. Trimming stripped 7 bases from V and 7 bases from J, with 13 bases between. The CDR3 spans 11 residues. CDR3: CSGGPLGTQYF. The CDR3 DNA sequence: TGCAGCGGTGGACCCTTGGGGACCCAGTACTTC. Combining the CDR3 with reference TRBV29-1 and TRBJ2-5 gives the whole variable domain SAVISQKPSRDICQRGTSLTIQCQVDSQVTMMFWYRQQPGQSLTLIATANQGSEATYESGFVIDKFPISRPNLTFSTLTVSNMSPEDSSIYLCSGGPLGTQYFGPGTRLLVL.

As concerns this clone: Compared with germline, one end of the junction differs, possibly owing to a read error. The chain joins TRBV7-7 to TRBJ2-3, with 7 bases fitting TRBD1. Germline loops: CDR1 SSHAT, CDR2 FNYEAQ (reference sequence). This CDR3 has 14 residues. CDR3 coding DNA: TGTGCTAGCAGCTCCGGGACAGGCACAGATACGCAGTATTTT. Residues: CASSSGTGTDTQYF.

This clone was observed a handful of times. The chain combines TRBV28 with TRBJ2-3, with D perhaps TRBD2 (6 bases). Per germline, CDR1 MDHEN and CDR2 SYDVKM. Trimming pared 6 bases from V and 3 bases from J, leaving 22 bases between. There are 17 residues in the CDR3. CDR3 coding DNA: TGTGCCAGCAGACCGCCGACTAGAGGCGCCGCTACAGATACGCAGTATTTT. Protein product: CASRPPTRGAATDTQYF.

This clone was counted between two and nine times. The V call is TRBV29-1, the J call TRBJ2-7; 7 positions agree with TRBD1. CDR1 is SQVTM and CDR2 is ANQGSEA in the germline V gene. This CDR3 is built from 12 residues. The J segment lost 2 bases and the V segment lost 4 bases, leaving 2 bases of the junction unmatched. The CDR3 sequence is CSVAGQPYEQYF. The DNA of the CDR3 is TGCAGCGTTGCGGGACAGCCCTACGAGCAGTACTTC.

This clone was counted only a few times. The genes are TRBV30 and TRBJ1-5; tentatively, D is TRBD1 (6 bases). The V end was cut by 5 bases, the J end by 7 bases, with 18 bases between. Germline V gene sequence: CDR1 GTSNPN, CDR2 SVGIG (reference sequence). The length of the CDR3 is 14 residues. The CDR3 region is CAWGPEWGRQPQHF. The CDR3 bases are TGTGCCTGGGGTCCGGAGTGGGGGCGGCAGCCCCAGCATTTT. Looking up the rest from reference TRBV30 and TRBJ1-5 gives the full variable domain: SQTIHQWPATLVQPVGSPLSLECTVEGTSNPNLYWYRQAAGRGLQLLFYSVGIGQISSEVPQNLSASRPQDRQFILSSKKLLLSDSGFYLCAWGPEWGRQPQHFGDGTRLSIL.

This clone has only a few counts. The chain has TRBV23-1 and TRBJ2-5, with a weak D call TRBD1 (5 bases). TRBV23-1 is flagged as an ORF with uncertain function. The ends were cut back, 0 bases at V and 5 bases at J, with 13 bases in the middle. This CDR3 is built from 15 residues. The CDR3 loop is CASSQSGRAKETQYF. CDR3 sequence (DNA): TGCGCCAGCAGTCAATCGGGCAGGGCAAAGGAGACCCAGTACTTC.

The chain employs TRBV29-1 and TRBJ1-1; D gene unclear. Trimming took off 3 bases at V and 4 bases at J, with 12 bases between the two ends. The CDR3 extends over 13 amino acids. Germline CDR1 reads SQVTM; CDR2 reads ANQGSEA. CDR3 bases: TGCAGCGTTGATTGGGGTGGAACCACTGAAGCTTTCTTT. Translated: CSVDWGGTTEAFF.

This clone was seen a handful of times. V gene TRBV6-5 combines with J gene TRBJ1-1, with D unclear. Germline V gene lookup returns CDR1 MNHEY and CDR2 SVGAGI. The CDR3 runs 13 residues. V shed 2 bases and J shed 3 bases, with 7 bases lying between them. CDR3 region: CASSYDGYTEAFF. Written as DNA, the CDR3 is TGTGCCAGCAGTTACGACGGATACACTGAAGCTTTCTTT.